This entry is about one T cell receptor beta chain. Its antigen is not known. This sample is part of a study of shared clonotypes between healthy human individuals. Points from the study as a whole: Clonotypes not shared had lower generation probabilities than those common to all four donors.

CD8 memory combined CD45RO+ cells with CCR7-negative CD45RA+ TemRA cells. This CDR3 comprises 15 residues. V was clipped by 2 bases and J by 8 bases, with 18 bases between them. Germline V gene lookup returns CDR1 GTSNPN and CDR2 SVGIG (reference sequence). Profiled with immunoSEQ multiplex PCR; TCRdb holds only in-frame clones, not every one. The repertoire holds about 110,000 clones, roughly 70% seen once, with around 26% in the top ten. The sequence was obtained from a woman in her 30s in good health. The material sequenced was memory CD8+ T cells sorted from blood. As to subset: CD45RO+ cells pooled with CCR7-negative TemRA cells. The chain has TRBV30 and TRBJ1-4; weak D call: TRBD1 (6 bases). Here the CDR3 reads CAWSSSAGGAEKLFF. CDR3 DNA: TGTGCCTGGAGTTCTTCGGCGGGGGGCGCGGAAAAACTGTTTTTT. The complete variable domain, with remaining parts taken from reference TRBV30 and TRBJ1-4, reads SQTIHQWPATLVQPVGSPLSLECTVEGTSNPNLYWYRQAAGRGLQLLFYSVGIGQISSEVPQNLSASRPQDRQFILSSKKLLLSDSGFYLCAWSSSAGGAEKLFFGSGTQLSVL.